Included here is one TCR beta chain sequence, with context. Its antigen target is currently unknown. No quality values exist for individual bases; no much larger clone is one base distant. This sample stems from a study of PD-1 blockade in mismatch repair-deficient tumors (TCRdb year 2017). General notes on the study: The trial enrolled 85 to 100 consecutive patients with under 15 mismatch repair-deficient cancer types between 2013 and 2016, all previously treated and progressing. Tumor-associated T cell clones were tracked in the peripheral blood of patients responding to PD-1 blockade by deep sequencing of TCR CDR3 regions. General conclusions and limits of the study: Rapid expansion after pembrolizumab followed by contraction, generally before radiologic responses, was shown by tumor-resident clones, which were often undetectable in blood before treatment.

Trimming takes 6 bases off V and 4 bases off J; junction bases not matched to a gene: 12. CDR1 and CDR2 are drawn from the germline V gene (reference sequence): MNHEY, SMNVEV. From its cysteine to its phenylalanine, the CDR3 spans 17 amino acids. Of the read, only the CDR3 DNA is kept; its 51 bases are in frame from base 1. Libraries came from the immunoSEQ multiplex PCR assay. In TCRdb, the immuneACCESS table is reduced to in-frame sequences with V and J assigned. These tables do not hold every clone; where another copy was compared, an unresolved V gene accounts for under half, and the others remain unexplained. This sample has some 100,000 clones in its table, and over 65% of those were observed once. Of the sample, around 6.9% is held by the ten largest clones. Mismatch repair deficiency in every enrolled patient was established by polymerase chain reaction or immunohistochemistry. A few patients who responded to pembrolizumab therapy underwent TCR sequencing. The phase II trial prospectively evaluated PD-1 blockade with pembrolizumab in advanced mismatch repair-deficient cancers, independent of tissue of origin. Serial peripheral blood T cell samples were collected before and at multiple times after starting PD-1 blockade. Blood sampling time points were reported as weeks after the first dose of pembrolizumab.

The chain employs TRBV27 and TRBJ2-3, with 11 junctional bases fitting TRBD2. The sequencing used peripheral blood, collected around 8 months after starting pembrolizumab. This TCR came from an adult with mismatch repair-deficient cancer. The CDR3 sequence is CASSQPLAGGTADTQYF. The DNA sequence reads TGTGCCAGCAGCCAACCTCTAGCGGGAGGTACGGCAGATACGCAGTATTTT.